Listed below are T cell receptor beta chains from one sample, sequenced in a study of cytomegalovirus exposure and HLA in healthy donors. Assay used: immunoSEQ multiplex PCR; TCRdb lists only in-frame clones, some missing. This sample has roughly 180,000 clones, with under 90% found just once. Sequences were obtained from PBMCs. These receptors all come from a man aged 18 to 30 in good health and CMV-seronegative. Both conserved end residues are part of each CDR3. D genes are given only for firm matches. Some rows mark clone size as missing; the rest say once, few, many or name a class of expanded clone.

CDR3nt,CDR3aa,d_gene,j_gene,abundance,v_gene
TGTGCTAGCAGCCCCTCCACTAGCGGGGGGGACAATGAGCAGTTCTTC,CASSPSTSGGDNEQFF,TRBD2,TRBJ2-1,NA,TRBV7-9
TGCGCCAGCAGCTTGGTAGGGACACCCTCCTACGAGCAGTACTTC,CASSLVGTPSYEQYF,NA,TRBJ2-7,few,TRBV5-1
TGTGCCAGCTCACCACCCCGGGACAGGAATGAGCAGTTCTTC,CASSPPRDRNEQFF,TRBD1,TRBJ2-1,NA,TRBV18
TGTGCCAGCAGTTTCCCCCTAAGCGGTCACTACGAGCAGTACTTC,CASSFPLSGHYEQYF,NA,TRBJ2-7,NA,TRBV28
TGTGCCAGCACCGCGGACAGGGGCAATAACTATGGCTACACCTTC,CASTADRGNNYGYTF,TRBD1,TRBJ1-2,NA,TRBV6-5
TGTGCCAGCATCCGGGAGCTCCCCGGGACCCAGTACTTC,CASIRELPGTQYF,NA,TRBJ2-5,NA,TRBV6-1
TGCGCCAGCAGCAATTGGGACAGGGAAAATTCACCCCTCCACTTT,CASSNWDRENSPLHF,TRBD1,TRBJ1-6,NA,TRBV4-1
TGTGCCAGCGGAATAGACGGGGGTTACTACGAGCAGTACTTC,CASGIDGGYYEQYF,NA,TRBJ2-7,NA,TRBV2
TGTGCCACCAGCAGGGAGGGAACAATCGGGGGTGGGGAGACCCAGTACTTC,CATSREGTIGGGETQYF,NA,TRBJ2-5,NA,TRBV15
TGTGCCAGCAGCTTAGTGAGTCAGCCCCAGCATTTT,CASSLVSQPQHF,NA,TRBJ1-5,NA,TRBV7-9
TGTGCCAGCAGCTTGGGGGAGGCGAGCAGACACTTC,CASSLGEASRHF,NA,TRBJ2-7,once,TRBV7-9
TGTGCTAGTGGTTCTGGGACAGGCGCAGGGGAGCTGTTTTTT,CASGSGTGAGELFF,TRBD1,TRBJ2-2,NA,TRBV12-5
TGCGCCAGCAGCCAGACTGGGTCTGGGGCCAACGTCCTGACTTTC,CASSQTGSGANVLTF,NA,TRBJ2-6,NA,TRBV4-1
TGTGCCACCGGACAGAGCCCTCCAAATCAGCCCCAGCATTTT,CATGQSPPNQPQHF,NA,TRBJ1-5,NA,TRBV21-1
TGTGCCACCAGCAGTAGCGACGGCGTGATCTCTGGGGCCAACGTCCTGACTTTC,CATSSSDGVISGANVLTF,NA,TRBJ2-6,NA,TRBV15
TGTGCCAGCAGTTACGGCGGGAATGAGCAGTTCTTC,CASSYGGNEQFF,NA,TRBJ2-1,once,TRBV6-6
TGTGCCAGCAGCGTAGGAATAGGGGTCTACAATGAGCAGTTCTTC,CASSVGIGVYNEQFF,NA,TRBJ2-1,NA,TRBV9
TGTGCCAGCTCTCCTAGGACAGGGCAACGTAACACTGAAGCTTTCTTT,CASSPRTGQRNTEAFF,TRBD1,TRBJ1-1,NA,TRBV18
TGTGCCAGCCAAGTCGTGAGGTACGAGCAGTACTTC,CASQVVRYEQYF,NA,TRBJ2-7,NA,TRBV2
TGTGCCAGCAGCTCTAGCACAGATACGCAGTATTTT,CASSSSTDTQYF,NA,TRBJ2-3,NA,TRBV7-2
TGTGCCATCCTCGGGCAGGGGGCGACGGGGCCCCAGCATTTT,CAILGQGATGPQHF,TRBD1,TRBJ1-5,once,TRBV6-1
TGTGCCAGCAGCTTAAGTACCTTCCGGGACAGGGAGCAGTTCTTC,CASSLSTFRDREQFF,TRBD1,TRBJ2-1,NA,TRBV7-2
TGCGCCAGCAGCCCGGGACAGGGGAACACTGAAGCTTTCTTT,CASSPGQGNTEAFF,TRBD1,TRBJ1-1,NA,TRBV5-1
TGTGCCAGCAGCTTAGGGACAGCCCCTATAATAGGCTACACCTTC,CASSLGTAPIIGYTF,NA,TRBJ1-2,NA,TRBV11-2
TGTGCCAGCAGAGAAGGGGGGGGTGCGAACACCATATATTTT,CASREGGGANTIYF,NA,TRBJ1-3,NA,TRBV6-1
TGTGCCAGCAGTTACTCGACTGGCAGGGCAAATTCACCCCTCCACTTT,CASSYSTGRANSPLHF,NA,TRBJ1-6,NA,TRBV6-5
TGTGCCAGCAGCTTACCAGGCATCCAAGAGACCCAGTACTTC,CASSLPGIQETQYF,NA,TRBJ2-5,NA,TRBV7-9
TGTGCCAGCAGCTCCCGGGATTGGGATGAGCAGTTCTTC,CASSSRDWDEQFF,NA,TRBJ2-1,NA,TRBV5-4
TGTGCCATTGGACAGGGGAACACCATATATTTT,CAIGQGNTIYF,TRBD1,TRBJ1-3,NA,TRBV10-3
TGTGCCAGCAGTGGGCAGAGCGCTGAAGCTTTCTTT,CASSGQSAEAFF,NA,TRBJ1-1,NA,TRBV2
TGTGCCAGCGGCCCCAGGGGGCTTAATGAAAAACTGTTTTTT,CASGPRGLNEKLFF,TRBD1,TRBJ1-4,NA,TRBV28